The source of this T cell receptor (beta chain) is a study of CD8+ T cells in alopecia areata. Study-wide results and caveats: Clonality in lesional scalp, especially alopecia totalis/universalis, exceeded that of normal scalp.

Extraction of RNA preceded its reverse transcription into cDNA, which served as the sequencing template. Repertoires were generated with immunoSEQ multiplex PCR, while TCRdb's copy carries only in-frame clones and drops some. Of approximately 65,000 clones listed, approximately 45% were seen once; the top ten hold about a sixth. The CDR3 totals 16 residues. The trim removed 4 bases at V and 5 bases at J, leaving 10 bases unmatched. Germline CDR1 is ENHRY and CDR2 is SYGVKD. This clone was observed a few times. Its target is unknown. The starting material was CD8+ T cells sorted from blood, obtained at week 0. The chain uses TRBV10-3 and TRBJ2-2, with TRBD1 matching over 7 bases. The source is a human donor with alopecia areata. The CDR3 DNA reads TGTGCCATCAGTGGTATCGGACAGGCCCGGACCGGGGAGCTGTTTTTT. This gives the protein CAISGIGQARTGELFF.